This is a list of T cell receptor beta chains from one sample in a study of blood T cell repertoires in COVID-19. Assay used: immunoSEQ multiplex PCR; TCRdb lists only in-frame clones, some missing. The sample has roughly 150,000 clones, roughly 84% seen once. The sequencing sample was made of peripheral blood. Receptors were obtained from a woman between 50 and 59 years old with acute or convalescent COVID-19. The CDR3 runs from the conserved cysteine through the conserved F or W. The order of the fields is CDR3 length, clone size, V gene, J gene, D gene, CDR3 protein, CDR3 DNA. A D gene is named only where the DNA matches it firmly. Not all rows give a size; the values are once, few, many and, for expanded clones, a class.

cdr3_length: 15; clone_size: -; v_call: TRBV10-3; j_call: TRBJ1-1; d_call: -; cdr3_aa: CAISEKGRESTEAFF; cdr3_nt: TGTGCCATCAGTGAGAAGGGGCGCGAATCTACTGAAGCTTTCTTT
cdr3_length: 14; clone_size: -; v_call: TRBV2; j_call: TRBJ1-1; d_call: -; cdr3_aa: CASSLDRKNTEAFF; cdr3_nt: TGTGCCAGCAGTCTTGACAGGAAGAACACTGAAGCTTTCTTT
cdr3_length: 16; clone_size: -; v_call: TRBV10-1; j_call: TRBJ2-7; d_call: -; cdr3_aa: CASSQHRASGSYEQYF; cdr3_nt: TGCGCCAGCAGCCAGCACAGGGCTAGCGGCTCCTACGAGCAGTACTTC
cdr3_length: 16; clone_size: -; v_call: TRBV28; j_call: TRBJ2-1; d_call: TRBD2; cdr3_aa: CASSFRGLAGYNEQFF; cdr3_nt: TGTGCCAGCAGTTTCAGGGGACTAGCGGGGTACAATGAGCAGTTCTTC
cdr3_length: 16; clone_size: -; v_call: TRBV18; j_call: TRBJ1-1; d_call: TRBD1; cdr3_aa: CASSPPNRGSYTEAFF; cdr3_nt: TGTGCCAGCTCACCACCCAACAGGGGTTCTTACACTGAAGCTTTCTTT
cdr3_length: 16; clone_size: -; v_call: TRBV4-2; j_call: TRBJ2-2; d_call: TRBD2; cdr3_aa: CASSLGTSGGSGELFF; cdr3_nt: TGTGCCAGCAGCCTCGGGACTAGCGGGGGGTCCGGGGAGCTGTTTTTT
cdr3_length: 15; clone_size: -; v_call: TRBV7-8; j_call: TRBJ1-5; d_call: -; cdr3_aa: CASSLAGVVNQPQHF; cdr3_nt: TGTGCCAGCAGCTTAGCAGGGGTCGTCAATCAGCCCCAGCATTTT
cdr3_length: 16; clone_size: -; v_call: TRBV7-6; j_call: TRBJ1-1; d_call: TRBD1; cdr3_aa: CASSLGEQGAGTEAFF; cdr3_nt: TGTGCCAGCAGCTTAGGGGAACAGGGGGCGGGCACTGAAGCTTTCTTT
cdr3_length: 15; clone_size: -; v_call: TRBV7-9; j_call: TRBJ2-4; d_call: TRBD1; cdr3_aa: CASSLGGQGVNIQYF; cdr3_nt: TGTGCCAGCAGCTTAGGGGGACAGGGGGTAAACATTCAGTACTTC
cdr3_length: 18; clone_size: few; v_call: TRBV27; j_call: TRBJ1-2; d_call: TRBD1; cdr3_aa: CASSLDRERPKSVCGYTF; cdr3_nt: TGTGCCAGCAGCCTGGACAGGGAGAGGCCCAAATCCGTCTGTGGCTACACCTTC
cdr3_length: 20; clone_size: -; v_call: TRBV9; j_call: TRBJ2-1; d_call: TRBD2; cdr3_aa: CASSVSGTSGRASSYNEQFF; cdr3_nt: TGTGCCAGCAGCGTCTCCGGGACTAGCGGGAGAGCGAGCTCCTACAATGAGCAGTTCTTC
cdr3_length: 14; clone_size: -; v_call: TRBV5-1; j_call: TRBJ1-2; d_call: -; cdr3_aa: CASSPSPGAEGYTF; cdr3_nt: TGCGCCAGCAGCCCTTCCCCAGGGGCGGAGGGCTACACCTTC
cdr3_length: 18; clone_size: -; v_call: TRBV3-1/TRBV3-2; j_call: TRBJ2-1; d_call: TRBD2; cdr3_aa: CASSPGLAGKSSYNEQFF; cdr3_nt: TGTGCCAGCAGCCCCGGACTAGCGGGGAAAAGCTCCTACAATGAGCAGTTCTTC
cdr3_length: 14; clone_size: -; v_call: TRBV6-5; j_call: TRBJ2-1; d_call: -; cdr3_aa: CATRRSGTYNEQFF; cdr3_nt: TGTGCCACCCGCAGGTCGGGGACCTACAATGAGCAGTTCTTC